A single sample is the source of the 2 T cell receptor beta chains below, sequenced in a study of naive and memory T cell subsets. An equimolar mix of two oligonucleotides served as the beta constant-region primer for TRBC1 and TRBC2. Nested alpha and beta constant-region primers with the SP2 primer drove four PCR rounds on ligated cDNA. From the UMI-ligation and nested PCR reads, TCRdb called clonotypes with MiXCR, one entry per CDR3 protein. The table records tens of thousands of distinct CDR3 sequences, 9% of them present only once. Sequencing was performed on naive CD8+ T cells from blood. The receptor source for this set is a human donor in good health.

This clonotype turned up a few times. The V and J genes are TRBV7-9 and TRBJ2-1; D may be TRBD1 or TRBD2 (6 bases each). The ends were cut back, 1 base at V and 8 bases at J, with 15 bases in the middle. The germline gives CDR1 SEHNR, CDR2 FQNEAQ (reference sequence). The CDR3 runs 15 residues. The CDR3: CASSLVRGEADEQFF. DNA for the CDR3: TGTGCCAGCAGCTTAGTTAGGGGGGAGGCCGATGAGCAGTTCTTC.

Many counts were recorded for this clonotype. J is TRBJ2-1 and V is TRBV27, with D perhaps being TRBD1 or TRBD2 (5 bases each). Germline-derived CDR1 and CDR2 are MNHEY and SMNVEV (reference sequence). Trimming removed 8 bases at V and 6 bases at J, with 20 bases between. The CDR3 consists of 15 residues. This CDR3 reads CASAESIGALNEQFF. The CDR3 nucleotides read TGTGCCAGCGCCGAATCCATCGGGGCACTCAATGAGCAGTTCTTC.